These 28 T cell receptor beta chains originate from one sample sequenced in a study of cytomegalovirus exposure and HLA in healthy donors. The PCR used 60 Vbeta and 13 Jbeta primers. The protocol was immunoSEQ multiplex PCR, while the TCRdb copy is restricted to in-frame clones and leaves out a portion. The table shows about 150,000 clones, with around four fifths occurring only once. The specimen was PBMCs. The receptors stem from a woman aged 45-65 years in good health and CMV-seropositive.

This clone was counted between two and nine times. The rearrangement uses TRBV6-1 and TRBJ2-7; 10 bases are shared with TRBD1. The CDR3 covers 15 residues. The ends lost 1 base at V and 6 bases at J; junction bases unmatched: 6. CDR1 is MNHNS, CDR2 SASEGT, per germline. CDR3: CASSEVLGTGAEQYF. The DNA of the CDR3 is TGTGCCAGCAGTGAAGTTTTAGGGACAGGGGCCGAGCAGTACTTC.

The V and J genes are TRBV30 and TRBJ1-2; D possibly corresponds to TRBD1 (5 bases). There are 12 residues in the CDR3. Trimming left V 4 bases short and J 8 bases short, with 14 bases between. CDR1 and CDR2 from the germline V gene are GTSNPN and SVGIG (reference sequence). The CDR3 sequence is CAWMAGPRGYTF. Written as DNA, the CDR3 is TGTGCCTGGATGGCAGGGCCGCGAGGCTACACCTTC.

The chain has TRBV28 and TRBJ1-4, with TRBD1 identical over 8 bases. CDR1 is MDHEN, CDR2 SYDVKM, per germline. The V segment lost 9 bases and the J segment 4 bases; nucleotides outside the gene matches: 7. This CDR3 comprises 14 residues. The CDR3 loop is CASRRGQVNEKLFF. In DNA form, the CDR3 reads TGTGCCAGTCGGAGGGGACAGGTTAATGAAAAACTGTTTTTT.

In DNA form, the CDR3 reads TGTGCCAGCAGCACCCGGGACTCCCCGCAGTACTTC. Translation: CASSTRDSPQYF. The chain couples TRBV7-3 to TRBJ2-7, with TRBD2 as a possible D gene (6 bases). Trimming stripped 5 bases from V and 9 bases from J, with 14 bases between. The CDR3 consists of 12 residues. The germline V gene has CDR1 SGHTA and CDR2 FQGTGA.

The rearrangement links TRBV4-1 to TRBJ2-7, with TRBD1 as a possible D gene (5 bases). The germline V gene encodes CDR1 MGHRA and CDR2 YSYEKL. The length of the CDR3 is 13 residues. Trimming took 1 base from V and 2 from J, leaving 6 bases between them. The CDR3 region has the DNA TGCGCCAGCAGCCAAGTACAGGCCTACGAGCAGTACTTC. The encoded protein is CASSQVQAYEQYF.

This rearrangement joins TRBV18 to TRBJ1-1, with D maybe TRBD1 (6 bases). Trimming shortened V by 3 bases and J by 5 bases, and 10 bases separated the two germline ends. From germline, CDR1 is KGHSH and CDR2 LQKENI. CDR3 length equals 13 residues. CDR3 nucleotides: TGTGCCAGCTCACCGAGTCAGGGGACTGAAGCTTTCTTT. Translated: CASSPSQGTEAFF. The variable domain in full, completed from reference TRBV18 and TRBJ1-1, reads NAGVMQNPRHLVRRRGQEARLRCSPMKGHSHVYWYRQLPEEGLKFMVYLQKENIIDESGMPKERFSAEFPKEGPSILRIQQVVRGDSAAYFCASSPSQGTEAFFGQGTRLTVV.

This chain uses TRBV7-6 with TRBJ1-6, with TRBD1 matching over 9 bases. The CDR3 is made up of 16 amino acids. Trimming cost V 1 base and J 4 bases; bases outside gene matches: 2. Germline values: CDR1 SGHVS, CDR2 FNYEAQ. This chain's CDR3 is CASSLGTGEYNSPLHF. In nucleotides, the CDR3 is TGTGCCAGCAGCTTAGGGACAGGGGAATATAATTCACCCCTCCACTTT.

This clone was seen a few times. The chain couples TRBV7-9 to TRBJ1-1, with D uncertain. The germline gives CDR1 SEHNR, CDR2 FQNEAQ (reference sequence). The CDR3 is made up of 11 amino acids. V was clipped by 4 bases and J by 8 bases, with 8 bases between them. The CDR3 sequence is CASSSVVEAFF. DNA of the CDR3: TGTGCCAGCAGCTCGGTTGTGGAAGCTTTCTTT.

This clone was observed once. The chain joins TRBV30 to TRBJ1-6, with a weak D call TRBD1 (6 bases). The ends were cut back, 1 base at V and 10 bases at J, with 14 bases in the middle. The CDR3 runs to 14 residues. Germline V gives CDR1 GTSNPN, CDR2 SVGIG (reference sequence). This chain's CDR3 is CAWSAYRDGSPLHF. The CDR3 DNA reads as TGTGCCTGGAGTGCCTACAGGGATGGGTCACCCCTCCACTTT.

The chain is built from TRBV4-3 and TRBJ2-3, with 14 bases lining up with TRBD2. V gave up 3 bases and J gave up 3 bases; unmatched junction bases: 2. The CDR3 is 16 amino acids. The V gene's germline CDR1 is LGHNA and CDR2 YSLEER. CDR3 nucleotide sequence: TGCGCCAGCAGCCAGACTAGCGGGGGGGTGACAGATACGCAGTATTTT. Its protein product is CASSQTSGGVTDTQYF.

V and J are TRBV7-3 and TRBJ2-1, with 7 bases identical to TRBD2. CDR1 SGHTA and CDR2 FQGTGA come from the germline V gene. The ends lost 1 base at V and 5 bases at J; junction bases unmatched: 8. The CDR3 extends over 16 amino acids. The CDR3 coding sequence is TGTGCCAGCAGCTTAAGGGCGGGGGTAGGGGACAATGAGCAGTTCTTC. Protein product: CASSLRAGVGDNEQFF.

DNA of the CDR3: TGTGCCATCAGGGGGGACTTAAGCTCCTACAATGAGCAGTTCTTC. Its translation: CAIRGDLSSYNEQFF. This sequence joins TRBV10-3 and TRBJ2-1; a weak D match, TRBD2 (6 bases). Trimming stripped 6 bases from V and 0 bases from J, with 12 bases between. The CDR3 contains 15 residues. Per the germline V gene, CDR1 is ENHRY and CDR2 is SYGVKD.

The chain uses TRBV18 and TRBJ2-3, with 9 positions matching TRBD2. The CDR3 is 16 amino acids. The germline CDR1 and CDR2 sequences are KGHSH and LQKENI. V was clipped by 1 base and J by 4 bases; unmatched bases: 6. CDR3 coding DNA: TGTGCCAGCTCACCACTTGCGGGGGGGCCCGCAGATACGCAGTATTTT. It translates to CASSPLAGGPADTQYF.

The CDR3 region has the DNA TGTGCCAGCAGCGGACGGACAGCTCGAGGGACTGAAGCTTTCTTT. This translates into CASSGRTARGTEAFF. The rearrangement links TRBV9 to TRBJ1-1; TRBD1 is a possible D gene (6 bases). The CDR3 extends over 15 amino acids. Per germline, CDR1 SGDLS and CDR2 YYNGEE. V was pared by 3 bases and J by 5 bases, with 17 bases between.

This clone was picked up one time. The chain uses TRBV18 and TRBJ2-7; 8 bases line up with TRBD2. The CDR3 has 15 amino acids. CDR1 and CDR2 (germline): KGHSH, LQKENI. Trimming at V came to 3 bases and at J to 2 bases, leaving 6 bases not matched to a gene. The CDR3 spells CASSPDGGGTYEQYF. CDR3 nucleotides: TGTGCCAGCTCACCGGACGGGGGGGGGACCTACGAGCAGTACTTC. Using reference TRBV18 and TRBJ2-7 for the parts outside the CDR3, the full variable domain is NAGVMQNPRHLVRRRGQEARLRCSPMKGHSHVYWYRQLPEEGLKFMVYLQKENIIDESGMPKERFSAEFPKEGPSILRIQQVVRGDSAAYFCASSPDGGGTYEQYFGPGTRLTVT.

The V and J genes are TRBV28 and TRBJ1-5, with a weak D call TRBD1 (5 bases). Trimming took off 7 bases at V and 2 bases at J, with 15 bases between the two ends. Germline V gene lookup returns CDR1 MDHEN and CDR2 SYDVKM. The CDR3 is 15 residues long. The DNA for the CDR3 is TGTGCCAGCAATGGGGGGATGCACGGCAATCAGCCCCAGCATTTT. Protein product: CASNGGMHGNQPQHF.

This sequence joins TRBV28 and TRBJ2-1; no firm D call. Trimming took off 4 bases at V and 2 bases at J, with 15 bases between the two ends. The CDR3 runs 16 residues. CDR1 MDHEN and CDR2 SYDVKM come from the germline V gene. This CDR3 is CASSSPDISAYNEQFF. CDR3 nucleotides: TGTGCCAGCAGTTCCCCCGACATCTCAGCCTACAATGAGCAGTTCTTC.

The chain has TRBV9 and TRBJ1-2; a weak D match, TRBD1 (6 bases). The CDR3 is 17 residues long. Germline loops: CDR1 SGDLS, CDR2 YYNGEE. Trimming took off 0 bases at V and 6 bases at J, with 21 bases between the two ends. CDR3 in amino acids: CASSVEGGGSNLDGYTF. The CDR3 DNA is TGTGCCAGCAGCGTAGAGGGTGGGGGCAGTAATTTGGATGGCTACACCTTC.

J is TRBJ1-5 and V is TRBV28; TRBD1 aligns across 7 bases. The trim removed 3 bases at V and 10 bases at J, leaving 12 bases unmatched. CDR3 length equals 15 residues. Germline V gives CDR1 MDHEN, CDR2 SYDVKM. CDR3 sequence reads: CASSFPRGVGGPQHF. In DNA form, the CDR3 reads TGTGCCAGCAGTTTCCCCAGGGGGGTGGGGGGTCCCCAGCATTTT. Filled out from reference TRBV28 and TRBJ1-5, the complete variable domain reads DVKVTQSSRYLVKRTGEKVFLECVQDMDHENMFWYRQDPGLGLRLIYFSYDVKMKEKGDIPEGYSVSREKKERFSLILESASTNQTSMYLCASSFPRGVGGPQHFGDGTRLSIL.

The chain couples TRBV18 to TRBJ2-7; TRBD1 matches at 9 bases. J gave up 1 base and V 10 bases, and 5 bases lay outside the gene matches. There are 13 residues in the CDR3. CDR1 and CDR2 (germline): KGHSH, LQKENI. CDR3 amino acids: CATGQGSSYEQYF. The CDR3 nucleotides read TGTGCCACCGGACAGGGGTCGTCCTACGAGCAGTACTTC.

The V call is TRBV29-1, the J call TRBJ2-2; D is unclear. Trimming cost V 6 bases and J 0 bases, with 8 bases left between them. The CDR3 loop spans 13 amino acids. Germline CDR1 reads SQVTM; CDR2 reads ANQGSEA. The CDR3 region is CSVKTSNTGELFF. In nucleotides, the CDR3 is TGCAGCGTCAAGACATCGAACACCGGGGAGCTGTTTTTT.

The genes are TRBV29-1 and TRBJ1-3, with 9 bases fitting TRBD1. The CDR3 runs to 19 residues. Germline V gene data show CDR1 as SQVTM and CDR2 as ANQGSEA. The V and J ends lost 1 base and 0 bases, in that order; junction bases with no gene match: 13. This CDR3 is CSVEGWTGDERSSGNTIYF. Here the CDR3 DNA reads TGCAGCGTTGAAGGATGGACAGGGGATGAAAGAAGCTCTGGAAACACCATATATTTT.

The count of this clone is one. V usage is TRBV11-2 and J usage is TRBJ2-7; 10 nucleotides match TRBD1. The trim removed 2 bases at V and 5 bases at J, leaving 9 bases unmatched. The CDR3 is 16 residues long. Germline assignment: CDR1 SGHAT and CDR2 FQNNGV. This CDR3 reads CASSLPPGQGSNEQYF. In DNA form, the CDR3 reads TGTGCCAGCAGCTTACCGCCGGGACAGGGGAGCAACGAGCAGTACTTC.

The chain is built from TRBV5-1 and TRBJ1-4, with D hard to call. V was clipped by 2 bases and J by 4 bases, with 9 bases between them. CDR3 length equals 14 residues. Germline CDR1 and CDR2: SGHRS and YFSETQ. The CDR3 region has the DNA TGCGCCAGCAGCTTTTCGGGTGGTAATGAAAAACTGTTTTTT. Translation: CASSFSGGNEKLFF.

The CDR3: CASGGLAGAYEQYF. The CDR3 bases are TGTGCCAGCGGGGGACTAGCGGGGGCCTACGAGCAGTACTTC. The V and J genes are TRBV28 and TRBJ2-7, with 14 bases lining up with TRBD2. Germline values: CDR1 MDHEN, CDR2 SYDVKM. J lost 2 bases, V lost 8 bases, and 2 bases had no gene match. The CDR3 spans 14 residues.

The V call is TRBV6-5, the J call TRBJ2-1; possibly TRBD1 for D (6 bases). Germline CDR1 MNHEY, CDR2 SVGAGI. Trimming cost V 7 bases and J 7 bases, with 14 bases left between them. The CDR3 has 13 residues. This CDR3 is CASNNRDFNEQFF. In DNA form, the CDR3 reads TGTGCCAGCAATAACAGGGATTTTAATGAGCAGTTCTTC.

This sequence joins TRBV7-6 and TRBJ2-3, with 11 bases identical to TRBD2. CDR3 length equals 16 residues. V trimming: 3 bases; J trimming: 5 bases; junction bases outside the gene matches: 7. CDR1 SGHVS and CDR2 FNYEAQ come from the germline V gene. The CDR3 bases are TGTGCCAGCAGCTTCTCACTAGCGGGAGAAGTAGATACGCAGTATTTT. Its translation is CASSFSLAGEVDTQYF.

The CDR3 region is CASSLGASNQPQHF. The CDR3 DNA is TGTGCCAGCAGCTTAGGGGCCTCTAATCAGCCCCAGCATTTT. V usage is TRBV13 and J usage is TRBJ1-5; no clear D gene. The CDR3 is 14 amino acids. Germline V gives CDR1 PRHDT, CDR2 FYEKMQ (reference sequence). V lost 0 bases and J lost 4, with 7 bases in between. Full variable domain (remainder filled in from reference TRBV13 and TRBJ1-5): AAGVIQSPRHLIKEKRETATLKCYPIPRHDTVYWYQQGPGQDPQFLISFYEKMQSDKGSIPDRFSAQQFSDYHSELNMSSLELGDSALYFCASSLGASNQPQHFGDGTRLSIL.